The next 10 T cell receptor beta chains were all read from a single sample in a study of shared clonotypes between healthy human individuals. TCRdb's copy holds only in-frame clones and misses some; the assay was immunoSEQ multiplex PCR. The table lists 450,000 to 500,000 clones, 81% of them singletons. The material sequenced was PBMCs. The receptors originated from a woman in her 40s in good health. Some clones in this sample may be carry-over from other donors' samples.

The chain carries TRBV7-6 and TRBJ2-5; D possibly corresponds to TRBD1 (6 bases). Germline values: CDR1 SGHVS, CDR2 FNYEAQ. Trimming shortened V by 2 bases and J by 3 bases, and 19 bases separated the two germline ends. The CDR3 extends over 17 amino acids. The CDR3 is CASSLYAGTPAEETQYF. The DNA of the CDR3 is TGTGCCAGCAGCTTATACGCCGGGACACCGGCCGAAGAGACCCAGTACTTC. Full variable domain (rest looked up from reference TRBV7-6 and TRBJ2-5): GAGVSQSPRYKVTKRGQDVALRCDPISGHVSLYWYRQALGQGPEFLTYFNYEAQQDKSGLPNDRFSAERPEGSISTLTIQRTEQRDSAMYRCASSLYAGTPAEETQYFGPGTRLLVL.

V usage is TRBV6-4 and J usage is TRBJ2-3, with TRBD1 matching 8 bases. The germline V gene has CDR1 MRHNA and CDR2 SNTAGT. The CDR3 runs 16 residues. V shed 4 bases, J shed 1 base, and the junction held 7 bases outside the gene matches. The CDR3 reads CASSVGTGGGTDTQYF. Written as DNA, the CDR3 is TGTGCCAGCAGTGTAGGGACAGGAGGAGGCACAGATACGCAGTATTTT.

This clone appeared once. The CDR3 loop reads CASSLPPGVWAFF. The CDR3 nucleotides read TGTGCCAGCAGTTTACCCCCCGGGGTCTGGGCTTTCTTT. The J gene is TRBJ1-1, the V gene TRBV28; D is unresolved. V lost 2 bases, J lost 11 bases, and 15 bases lay in between. Germline CDR1 MDHEN, CDR2 SYDVKM. The CDR3 runs 13 residues.

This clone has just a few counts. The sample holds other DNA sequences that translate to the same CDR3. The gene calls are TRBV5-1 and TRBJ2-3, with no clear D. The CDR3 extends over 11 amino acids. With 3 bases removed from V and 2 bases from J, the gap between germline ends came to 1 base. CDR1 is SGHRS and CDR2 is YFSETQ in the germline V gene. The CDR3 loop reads CASSSTDTQYF. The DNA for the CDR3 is TGCGCCAGCAGCTCCACAGATACGCAGTATTTT.

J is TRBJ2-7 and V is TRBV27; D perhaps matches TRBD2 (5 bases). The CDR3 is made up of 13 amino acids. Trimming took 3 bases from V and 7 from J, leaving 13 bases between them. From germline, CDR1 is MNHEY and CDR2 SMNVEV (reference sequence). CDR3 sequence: CASSLTNREEQYF. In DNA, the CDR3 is TGTGCCAGCAGTTTGACTAACCGTGAGGAGCAGTACTTC.

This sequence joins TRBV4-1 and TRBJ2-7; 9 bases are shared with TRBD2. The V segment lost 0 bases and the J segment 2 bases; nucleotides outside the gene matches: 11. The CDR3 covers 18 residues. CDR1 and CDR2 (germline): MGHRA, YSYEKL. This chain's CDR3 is CASSQDGASGAPTYEQYF. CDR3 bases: TGCGCCAGCAGCCAAGATGGGGCTAGCGGGGCCCCAACCTACGAGCAGTACTTC.

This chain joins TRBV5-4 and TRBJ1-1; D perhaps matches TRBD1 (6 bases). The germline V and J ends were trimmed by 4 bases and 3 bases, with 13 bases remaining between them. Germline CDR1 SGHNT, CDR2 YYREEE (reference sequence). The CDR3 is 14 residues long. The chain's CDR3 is CASSMQGTHTEAFF. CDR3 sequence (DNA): TGTGCCAGCAGCATGCAGGGGACTCACACTGAAGCTTTCTTT.

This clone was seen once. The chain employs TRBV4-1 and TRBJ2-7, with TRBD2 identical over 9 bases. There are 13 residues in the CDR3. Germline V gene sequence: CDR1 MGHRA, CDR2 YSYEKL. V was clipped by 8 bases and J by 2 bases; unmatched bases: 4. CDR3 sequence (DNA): TGCGCCAGCGGGGGACTAGCCACCTACGAGCAGTACTTC. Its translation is CASGGLATYEQYF.

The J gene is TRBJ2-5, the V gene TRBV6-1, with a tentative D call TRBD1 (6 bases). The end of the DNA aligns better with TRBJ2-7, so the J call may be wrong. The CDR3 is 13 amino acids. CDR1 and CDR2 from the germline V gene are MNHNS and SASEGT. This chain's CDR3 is CASTRDNSYEQYF. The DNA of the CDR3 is TGTGCCAGCACCCGGGACAACTCCTACGAGCAGTACTTC.

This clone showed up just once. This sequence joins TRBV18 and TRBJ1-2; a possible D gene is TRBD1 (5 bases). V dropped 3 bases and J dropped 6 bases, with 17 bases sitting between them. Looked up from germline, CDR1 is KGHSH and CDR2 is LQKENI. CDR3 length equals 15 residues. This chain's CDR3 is CASSPGRGTIDGYTF. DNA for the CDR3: TGTGCCAGCTCACCGGGACGAGGAACTATCGATGGCTACACCTTC.